One TCR beta chain is described in this entry. Its specificity is not known. The data originate from a study of OX40 agonist ivuxolimab in advanced cancers. Across the study: A history of anti-PD-1, anti-PD-L1 or anti-CTLA-4 therapy was acceptable, and 30% to 45% had some. Study-wide findings and caveats: At 0.1 to 3.0 mg/kg and by week 6, clonal expansion occurred in CD4+ and CD8+ blood T cells. Partial responders at 0.1-3.0 mg/kg showed near-lowest clonal expansion.

The repertoire was sequenced with immunoSEQ multiplex PCR; TCRdb's copy has only in-frame clones and lacks some. The sample includes about 55,000 clones, 80% to 90% seen only once; the top ten take more than 9%. Trimming removed 2 bases at V and 5 bases at J, with 27 bases between. This CDR3 contains 19 residues. Germline-derived CDR1 and CDR2 are SGHRS and YFSETQ. This specimen consisted of CD4+ or CD8+ T cells sorted from blood, obtained in a trial of the OX40 agonist ivuxolimab. The V gene is TRBV5-1, the J gene TRBJ2-3, with D maybe TRBD2 (7 bases). This sequence originates from an adult with an advanced solid tumor such as melanoma, head and neck, liver or kidney cancer. The CDR3: CASSFLVAAGEGGLDTQYF. In DNA, the CDR3 is TGCGCCAGCAGCTTCCTGGTCGCGGCGGGAGAGGGGGGTCTAGATACGCAGTATTTT.